This TCR beta chain was profiled in a study of radiotherapy plus CTLA-4 blockade in lung cancer. Study background: Roughly 17% of patients responded objectively, and roughly 30% achieved disease control.

The table came from immunoSEQ multiplex PCR; TCRdb's copy has only in-frame clones and leaves some out. The sample includes over 100,000 clones, more than 80% of them seen just once. Whole-study results and caveats: Clones derived from tumor TCRs expanded in blood after radiotherapy plus ipilimumab.

This clone appeared once. Its antigen is not known. The CDR3 covers 14 residues. Trimming left V 1 base short and J 0 bases short, with 3 bases between. Germline V gives CDR1 SGHNT, CDR2 YENEEA. The chain combines TRBV11-3 with TRBJ2-2; D is unclear. Sequencing was performed on peripheral blood, taken from a patient treated with radiotherapy plus ipilimumab. The TCR was taken from a human donor with non-small cell lung cancer that progressed on radiotherapy plus ipilimumab. CDR3 in DNA: TGTGCCAGCAGCTTAGTTCCGAACACCGGGGAGCTGTTTTTT. Translation gives CASSLVPNTGELFF.